These T cell receptor beta chains were read from a single sample in a study of Ad26.COV2.S vaccination and SARS-CoV-2 variants. Measured with immunoSEQ multiplex PCR; TCRdb has only the in-frame clones, and not every one. The sample lists about 420,000 clones; roughly 90% were seen once. Material: peripheral blood, obtained in a trial of Ad26.COV2.S vaccine versus placebo. Receptors originate from a person between 18 and 65 years old who received the Ad26.COV2.S COVID-19 vaccine or a placebo. The conserved cysteine and the conserved F or W are not part of the CDR3 here. The order of the fields is J gene, V gene, CDR3 protein.

j_gene: TRBJ1-2; v_gene: TRBV20-1; CDR3aa: SARPGYT
j_gene: TRBJ1-2; v_gene: TRBV12-3/TRBV12-4; CDR3aa: ASSLGVYGYT
j_gene: TRBJ2-7; v_gene: TRBV7-8; CDR3aa: ASSLRSGALTYEQY
j_gene: TRBJ2-5; v_gene: TRBV29-1; CDR3aa: SVGRGTQETQY
j_gene: TRBJ1-3; v_gene: TRBV7-9; CDR3aa: ASDPTGSSGNTIY
j_gene: TRBJ2-1; v_gene: TRBV27; CDR3aa: ASSLRSPDRGGNEQF
j_gene: TRBJ1-2; v_gene: TRBV5-4; CDR3aa: ASSLEVGHGDGYT
j_gene: TRBJ2-7; v_gene: TRBV19; CDR3aa: ASSIGRGRNSFSYEQY
j_gene: TRBJ2-1; v_gene: TRBV2; CDR3aa: ASSEGGELNEQF
j_gene: TRBJ1-1; v_gene: TRBV6-4; CDR3aa: AGRSRPPVGTEAF
j_gene: TRBJ2-5; v_gene: TRBV5-1; CDR3aa: ASSLDRGLPETQY